The rows below give T cell receptor beta chains drawn from one sample of a study of T cells after yellow fever vaccination. TCRdb called the 5' RACE reads again in MiXCR, with one record for every CDR3 protein. The sample lists roughly 160,000 distinct CDR3 sequences, 9.3% occurring once. The material sequenced was CD8+ T cells sorted from PBMCs, taken 45 days after the yellow fever booster vaccination. The receptors originated from a man aged 18 to 29 who received the YFV17D yellow fever vaccine. CDR3s include the opening cysteine and the closing phenylalanine or tryptophan. The D gene is left open where the match is weak. Expanded clones are given a class, and other clones once, few, many or no size at all.

abundance,v_gene,d_gene,j_gene,CDR3aa,CDR3nt
few,TRBV27,TRBD1,TRBJ2-5,CASSNRGPLWETQYF,TGTGCCAGCAGCAACAGGGGGCCCCTGTGGGAGACCCAGTACTTC
few,TRBV12-3/TRBV12-4,TRBD2,TRBJ2-4,CASSLAGIQYF,TGTGCCAGCAGTCTAGCGGGGATTCAGTACTTC
NA,TRBV19,NA,TRBJ1-2,CASSSPMMNYGYTF,TGTGCCAGTAGTAGCCCCATGATGAATTATGGCTACACCTTC
few,TRBV6-5,NA,TRBJ1-2,CASSSPTDNYGYTF,TGTGCCAGCAGTTCGCCGACAGACAACTATGGCTACACCTTC
few,TRBV27,TRBD1,TRBJ2-1,CASSLGTGIEQFF,TGTGCCAGCAGCCTCGGGACAGGGATTGAGCAGTTCTTC
few,TRBV7-2,NA,TRBJ2-5,CASSDSPGGRQETQYF,TGTGCCAGCAGCGATTCGCCCGGGGGGCGGCAAGAGACCCAGTACTTC
NA,TRBV7-2,NA,TRBJ1-3,CASSLASGSGNTIYF,TGTGCCAGCAGCTTAGCTTCGGGCTCTGGAAACACCATATATTTT
many,TRBV23-1,NA,TRBJ2-3,CATVSTIHRQGTQYF,TGCGCCACCGTCTCCACGATCCACAGGCAGGGTACGCAGTATTTT
few,TRBV14,NA,TRBJ2-7,CASSQVWGSEQYF,TGTGCCAGCAGCCAAGTGTGGGGGTCCGAGCAGTACTTC
NA,TRBV2,NA,TRBJ2-5,CASSEAEVRVGETQYF,TGTGCCAGCAGTGAAGCGGAGGTGAGGGTCGGAGAGACCCAGTACTTC
NA,TRBV7-3,NA,TRBJ1-1,CASSLGSGEAFF,TGTGCCAGCAGCTTGGGGAGTGGTGAAGCTTTCTTT
once,TRBV9,TRBD2,TRBJ2-7,CASSVGSSGGLQYF,TGTGCCAGCAGCGTAGGTTCTAGCGGGGGTCTCCAGTACTTC
few,TRBV12-3/TRBV12-4,TRBD2,TRBJ2-2,CATATSGGVGTGELFF,TGTGCCACCGCGACTAGCGGGGGAGTAGGGACCGGGGAGCTGTTTTTT
NA,TRBV7-8,NA,TRBJ1-1,CASSLGWGMNTEAFF,TGTGCCAGCAGCTTAGGGTGGGGTATGAACACTGAAGCTTTCTTT
NA,TRBV9,NA,TRBJ1-6,CASSVEAGSGSPLHF,TGTGCCAGCAGCGTAGAAGCAGGGTCGGGATCACCCCTCCACTTT
few,TRBV20-1,NA,TRBJ2-5,CSAPHPVIWETQYF,TGCAGTGCCCCTCATCCTGTAATTTGGGAGACCCAGTACTTC
few,TRBV27,NA,TRBJ2-2,CASSWQGFVGELFF,TGTGCCAGCAGTTGGCAGGGTTTCGTCGGGGAGCTGTTTTTT
few,TRBV2,NA,TRBJ1-1,CASNPLPETEAFF,TGTGCCAGCAACCCCCTCCCCGAGACTGAAGCTTTCTTT
few,TRBV11-2,NA,TRBJ2-7,CASSFHDRPSSYEQYF,TGTGCCAGCAGCTTCCACGACAGGCCGTCCTCCTACGAGCAGTACTTC
few,TRBV7-6,NA,TRBJ2-5,CASSREWAQETQYF,TGTGCCAGCAGCAGGGAGTGGGCCCAAGAGACCCAGTACTTC
NA,TRBV6-2/TRBV6-3,NA,TRBJ2-1,CASSYSTPKVF,TGTGCCAGCAGTTACTCGACCCCGAAGGTCTTC
few,TRBV7-6,NA,TRBJ2-3,CASSPEPGWSTDTQYF,TGTGCCAGCAGCCCTGAACCGGGGTGGAGCACAGATACGCAGTATTTT
few,TRBV6-6,NA,TRBJ2-1,CASSYSKGFNEQFF,TGTGCCAGCAGTTACTCGAAGGGTTTCAATGAGCAGTTCTTC
few,TRBV5-1,TRBD1,TRBJ1-4,CASSLRQGVEEKLFF,TGCGCCAGCAGCTTGCGACAGGGGGTTGAAGAAAAACTGTTTTTT
NA,TRBV12-3/TRBV12-4,NA,TRBJ2-1,CASTPGAGGWDEQFF,TGTGCCAGCACCCCCGGGGCAGGGGGGTGGGATGAGCAGTTCTTC
NA,TRBV5-1,NA,TRBJ1-1,CASSQEGMNTEAFF,TGCGCCAGCAGCCAAGAGGGGATGAACACTGAAGCTTTCTTT
few,TRBV27,NA,TRBJ2-3,CASSLLQSTDTQYF,TGTGCCAGCAGTCTACTACAGAGCACAGATACGCAGTATTTT
few,TRBV7-9,TRBD1,TRBJ1-4,CASSSLRTGSGRVEKLFF,TGTGCCAGCTCCTCTCTCCGGACAGGGTCGGGCCGGGTTGAAAAACTGTTTTTT
NA,TRBV6-2/TRBV6-3,TRBD2,TRBJ2-1,CASSWGLAGADNEQFF,TGTGCCAGCAGTTGGGGACTAGCGGGGGCGGACAATGAGCAGTTCTTC
NA,TRBV12-3/TRBV12-4,NA,TRBJ2-1,CAIGYDGLEQFF,TGTGCCATCGGATACGACGGTCTTGAGCAGTTCTTC
few,TRBV7-6,NA,TRBJ1-2,CASSLGGDSYGYTF,TGTGCCAGCAGCTTAGGGGGAGACAGCTATGGCTACACCTTC
NA,TRBV13,NA,TRBJ2-4,CASSSSGSKNIQYF,TGTGCCAGCAGCTCCTCCGGGAGCAAAAACATTCAGTACTTC
many,TRBV2,NA,TRBJ2-1,CASGGIGNEQFF,TGTGCCAGCGGGGGTATTGGGAATGAGCAGTTCTTC
NA,TRBV29-1,TRBD2,TRBJ2-1,CSVEDGRAGSYNEQFF,TGCAGCGTTGAAGATGGGAGGGCAGGGTCCTACAATGAGCAGTTCTTC
few,TRBV3-1,TRBD2,TRBJ2-1,CASSQDFMSGGDNEQFF,TGTGCCAGCAGCCAAGATTTCATGAGCGGGGGCGACAATGAGCAGTTCTTC
NA,TRBV27,NA,TRBJ2-1,CASGFLAEQFF,TGTGCCAGCGGTTTTCTAGCTGAGCAGTTCTTC
NA,TRBV6-6,NA,TRBJ2-7,CASSSATLALSYEQYF,TGTGCCAGCAGTTCAGCGACACTCGCACTCTCCTACGAGCAGTACTTC
NA,TRBV29-1,NA,TRBJ2-2,CSVRQPRDTGELFF,TGCAGCGTTCGGCAGCCTCGAGACACCGGGGAGCTGTTTTTT
NA,TRBV28,TRBD1,TRBJ1-3,CASSSTGVRPGNTIYF,TGTGCCAGCAGTAGCACAGGGGTTCGCCCTGGAAACACCATATATTTT